This T cell receptor (beta chain) appears in the sequencing data of a study of shared clonotypes between healthy human individuals. Study conclusions and caveats: The generation probabilities recorded for non-shared clonotypes fell below those of clonotypes shared by all four donors.

Each of the donors was a healthy adult who was HIV-negative and had not had a recent acute infection or vaccination. With 3 bases removed from V and 3 bases from J, the gap between germline ends came to 15 bases. The CDR3 loop spans 15 amino acids. Germline V lookup: CDR1 SGDLS, CDR2 YYNGEE. A word on this clone: Antigen: not known.

Original analysis: Junction-only sequences without quality scores were provided by ImmunoSEQ, so filtering was different. The method was immunoSEQ multiplex PCR; TCRdb's version includes in-frame clones alone and lacks a portion of them. V and J calls and clone size are given by that table; D and trimming were obtained from the DNA. Found here are around 510,000 clones, around 95% of them singletons; the top ten hold nearly 0.065%. The sample consisted of naive CD4+ T cells sorted from blood. The subset was: CD45RA+ positively selected. This chain links TRBV9 with TRBJ1-1, with D tentatively TRBD1 (5 bases). This TCR derives from a woman aged 25 to 45 in good health. The CDR3: CASSAGQGSYTEAFF. The CDR3 nucleotides read TGTGCCAGCAGCGCGGGGCAGGGATCATACACTGAAGCTTTCTTT.